Sequencing of this T cell receptor (beta chain) was carried out in a study of PD-1 blockade in classical Hodgkin lymphoma (dated by TCRdb to between 2020 and 2021). Study-level background: Nivolumab dosing was 3 mg/kg intravenously every 2 weeks, continuing until either disease progression or unacceptable toxicity. The study used CyTOF and TCR beta sequencing to define a peripheral blood immune signature of response to PD-1 blockade in classical Hodgkin lymphoma. The investigation overall reported the following: CD4+ but not CD8+ TCR diversity rose significantly by C4D1 (p=0.0027 vs p=0.16), most apparent in complete responders (p=0.02). Patients starting nivolumab less than 1 year after ASCT had lower diversity and were excluded from later analyses to avoid confounding by immune reconstitution. The study was limited to a single clinical trial cohort, and causes of repertoire differences, possibly disease activity or prior therapy, remained undefined. Among trial patients, those achieving complete response had baseline diversity similar to that of newly diagnosed patients, while diversity was significantly lower in partial responders and progressors. Baseline TCR diversity was reported to be lower in newly diagnosed patients than in healthy donors and to be lower still in relapsed/refractory patients.

The time point label, as the study defines it: cycle 4 day 1 (C4D1), after five to seven weeks of nivolumab. Relapse after autologous stem cell transplantation had occurred in all trial patients, and cohorts A, B and C were distinguished by prior brentuximab vedotin exposure. The trial cohort comprised some 60 patients with relapsed/refractory classical Hodgkin lymphoma whose best overall responses were complete response, partial response or progressive disease. Trial patients were treated with single-agent nivolumab in the multi-cohort phase II CheckMate 205 trial. An independent review committee assessed best overall response by applying the 2007 International Working Group response criteria. Trial PBMCs were obtained immediately prior to nivolumab initiation (C1D1) and on therapy at cycle 2 day 1 and cycle 4 day 1. Peripheral blood was collected in 8 mL Vacutainer Cell Preparation Tubes, from which PBMCs were isolated by centrifugation and then cryopreserved.

Genomic DNA was isolated using the Qiagen DNeasy kit from unsorted PBMCs as well as from negatively selected CD4+ and CD8+ fractions. TCR beta CDR3 regions were amplified by immunoSEQ multiplex PCR using primers annealing to V and J segments. A synthetic immune receptor repertoire was used to minimize amplification bias, and any residual bias was removed computationally once sequencing was done. Regarding the original processing steps: Repertoire diversity was quantified as the Shannon entropy index using custom Python scripts. Unsorted, CD4+ and CD8+ repertoires were analyzed separately, except in combined analyses where CD4+ and CD8+ sequences were merged in silico. A clone counted as expanded when the clone's frequency after treatment rose at least 2-fold relative to C1D1, and clones undetected at baseline were given a pseudocount of 0.5. Clones with 0 or 1 copy at C1D1 were classified as singleton clones, and clones with 2 or more copies were classified as non-singleton clones. Clones expanded in unsorted samples were labelled as CD4+, CD8+ or unknown by matching protein sequences in sorted samples from the same patient. Wilcoxon tests on paired samples were used to test changes in diversity from C1D1 to C4D1. Entries here come from immuneACCESS through TCRdb and include only in-frame sequences with V and J called. Some clones fail to appear in such tables; in the studies checked, an unresolved V gene covers under half of the shortfall, and the cause of the remainder is unknown. V, J and clone size are those of that table, while D and trimming were read from the DNA. The sample table shows 99,000 or so clones, and approximately 89% are seen once. The ten largest clones add up to around a fifth of the sample.

The germline V gene (reference sequence) specifies MNHNY as CDR1 and SVGAGI as CDR2. Deletion took 0 bases off V and 1 base off J, with a span of 6 bases between the germline ends. The CDR3, cysteine through phenylalanine, is 14 amino acids long. CDR3 DNA only is kept here, 42 bases in frame from base 1. A remark on this clone: It has no known antigen specificity. Per-nucleotide qualities are absent, and no much larger clonotype sits a single base away.

The TCR was taken from a human donor with classical Hodgkin lymphoma. The specimen was peripheral blood mononuclear cells (PBMCs), collected before the fourth cycle of nivolumab. The sequence links TRBV6-6 to TRBJ1-1; no confident D gene assignment can be made. In nucleotides, the sequence is TGTGCCAGCAGTTACTCAGAGGGGAACACTGAAGCTTTCTTT. Its coded protein is CASSYSEGNTEAFF.